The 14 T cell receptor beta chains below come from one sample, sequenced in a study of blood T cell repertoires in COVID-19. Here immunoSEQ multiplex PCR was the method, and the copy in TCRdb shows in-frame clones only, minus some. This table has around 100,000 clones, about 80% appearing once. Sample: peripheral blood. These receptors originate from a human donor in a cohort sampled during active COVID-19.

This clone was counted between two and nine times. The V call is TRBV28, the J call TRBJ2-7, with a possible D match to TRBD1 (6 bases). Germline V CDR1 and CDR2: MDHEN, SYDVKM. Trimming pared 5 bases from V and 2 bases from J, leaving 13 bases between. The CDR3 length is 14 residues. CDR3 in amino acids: CASSAATGPYEQYF. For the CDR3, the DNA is TGTGCCAGCAGTGCCGCGACAGGACCCTACGAGCAGTACTTC.

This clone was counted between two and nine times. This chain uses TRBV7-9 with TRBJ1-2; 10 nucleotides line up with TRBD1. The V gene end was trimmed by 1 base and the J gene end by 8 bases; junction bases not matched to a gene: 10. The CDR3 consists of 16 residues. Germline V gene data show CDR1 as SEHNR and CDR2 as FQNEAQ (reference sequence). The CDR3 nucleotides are TGTGCCAGCAGCTTAGTCGGCGACAGGGGGCGAGGCGGCTACACCTTC. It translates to CASSLVGDRGRGGYTF.

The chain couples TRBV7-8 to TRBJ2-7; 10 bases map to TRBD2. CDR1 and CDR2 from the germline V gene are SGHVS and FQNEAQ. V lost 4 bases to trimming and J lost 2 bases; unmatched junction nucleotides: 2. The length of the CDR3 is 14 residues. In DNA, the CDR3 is TGTGCCAGCAGCTCCCTAGCGGGAGCCTACGAGCAGTACTTC. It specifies CASSSLAGAYEQYF.

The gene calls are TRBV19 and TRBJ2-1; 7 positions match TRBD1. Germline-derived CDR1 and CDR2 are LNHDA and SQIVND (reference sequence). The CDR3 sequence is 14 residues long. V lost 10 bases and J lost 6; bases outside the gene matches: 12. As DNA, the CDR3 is TGTGCCACCAATCCAGGCGACAGGGCCAATGAGCAGTTCTTC. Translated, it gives CATNPGDRANEQFF.

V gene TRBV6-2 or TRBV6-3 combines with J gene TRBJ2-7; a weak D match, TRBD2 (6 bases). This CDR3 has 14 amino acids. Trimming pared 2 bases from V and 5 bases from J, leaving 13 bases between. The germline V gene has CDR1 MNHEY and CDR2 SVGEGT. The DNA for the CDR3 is TGTGCCAGCAGTTACGAAGGAGGGAGCCACGAGCAGTACTTC. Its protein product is CASSYEGGSHEQYF.

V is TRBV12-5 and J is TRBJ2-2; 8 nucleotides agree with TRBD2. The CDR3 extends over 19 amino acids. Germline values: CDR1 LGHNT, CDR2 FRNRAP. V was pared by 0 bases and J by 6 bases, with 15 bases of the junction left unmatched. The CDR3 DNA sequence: TGTGCTAGTGGTTTGGTACAACTAGCGGCCCTAGGAGGTTCCGGGGAGCTGTTTTTT. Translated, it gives CASGLVQLAALGGSGELFF. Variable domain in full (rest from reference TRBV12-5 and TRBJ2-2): DARVTQTPRHKVTEMGQEVTMRCQPILGHNTVFWYRQTMMQGLELLAYFRNRAPLDDSGMPKDRFSAEMPDATLATLKIQPSEPRDSAVYFCASGLVQLAALGGSGELFFGEGSRLTVL.

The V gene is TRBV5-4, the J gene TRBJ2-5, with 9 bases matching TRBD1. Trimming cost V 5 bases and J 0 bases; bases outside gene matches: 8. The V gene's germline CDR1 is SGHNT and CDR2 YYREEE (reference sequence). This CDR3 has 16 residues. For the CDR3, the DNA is TGTGCCAGCAGATCGGACAGGGGACTTTACCAAGAGACCCAGTACTTC. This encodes CASRSDRGLYQETQYF.

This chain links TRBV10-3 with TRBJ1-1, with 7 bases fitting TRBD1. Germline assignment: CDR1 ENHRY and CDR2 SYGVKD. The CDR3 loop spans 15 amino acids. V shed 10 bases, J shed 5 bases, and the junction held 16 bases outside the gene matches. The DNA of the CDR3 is TGTGCCACCCGGGACAGCGTAATCCCCGGAACTGAAGCTTTCTTT. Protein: CATRDSVIPGTEAFF.

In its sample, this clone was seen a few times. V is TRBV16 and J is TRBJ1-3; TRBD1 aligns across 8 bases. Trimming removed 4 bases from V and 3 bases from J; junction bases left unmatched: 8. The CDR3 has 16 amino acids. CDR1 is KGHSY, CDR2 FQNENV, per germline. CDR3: CASSLDRAGLGNTIYF. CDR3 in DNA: TGTGCCAGCAGCCTGGACAGGGCCGGTCTTGGAAACACCATATATTTT.

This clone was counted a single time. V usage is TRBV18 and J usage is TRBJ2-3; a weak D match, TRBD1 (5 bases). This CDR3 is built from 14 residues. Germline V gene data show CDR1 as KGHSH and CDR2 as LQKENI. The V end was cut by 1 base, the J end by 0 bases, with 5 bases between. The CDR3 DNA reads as TGTGCCAGCTCACCACAGGGGAGCACAGATACGCAGTATTTT. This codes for CASSPQGSTDTQYF.

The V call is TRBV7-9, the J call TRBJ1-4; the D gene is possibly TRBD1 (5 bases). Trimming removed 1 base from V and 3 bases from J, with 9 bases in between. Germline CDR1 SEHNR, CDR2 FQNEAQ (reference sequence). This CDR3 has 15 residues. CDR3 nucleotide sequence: TGTGCCAGCAGCTTAGAAGGGACTTCTAATGAAAAACTGTTTTTT. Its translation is CASSLEGTSNEKLFF.

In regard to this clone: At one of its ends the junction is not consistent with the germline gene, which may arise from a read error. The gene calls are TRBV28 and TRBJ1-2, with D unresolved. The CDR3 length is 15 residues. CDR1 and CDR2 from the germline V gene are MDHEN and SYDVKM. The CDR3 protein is CASSYPGEPPNGYTF. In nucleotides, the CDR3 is TGTGCCAGTAGTTACCCCGGAGAGCCTCCGAATGGCTACACCTTC.

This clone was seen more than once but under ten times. Written as DNA, the CDR3 is TGCGCCAGCAGCTTCGCTAGCGGGGCCTACGAGCAGTACTTC. It is translated as CASSFASGAYEQYF. V and J are TRBV5-1 and TRBJ2-7; TRBD2 agrees at 9 bases. CDR3 length: 14 amino acids. V was pared by 2 bases and J by 2 bases, with 2 bases of the junction left unmatched. In germline, CDR1 is SGHRS, CDR2 YFSETQ.

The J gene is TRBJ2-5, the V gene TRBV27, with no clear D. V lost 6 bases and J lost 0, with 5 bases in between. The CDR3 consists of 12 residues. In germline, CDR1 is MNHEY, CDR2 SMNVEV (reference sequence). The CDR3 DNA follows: TGTGCCAGCAGGAGAAACCAAGAGACCCAGTACTTC. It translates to CASRRNQETQYF.